This T cell receptor (beta chain) was captured in a study of glioma-infiltrating T cells. Study results and caveats: CDR3 overlap between tissue and blood was very small. Gliomas, especially low-grade, showed above-expected tissue-blood divergence; non-neoplastic patients showed below.

Germline V CDR1 and CDR2: DFQATT, SNEGSKA (reference sequence). The CDR3 region is 16 residues in length, termini included. As for this clonotype: Antigen specificity is unknown. The CDR3 ends on some other residue instead of the conserved phenylalanine or tryptophan, so this is likely a read error. No DNA is shown, since the ends of the CDR3 on it are uncertain; the CDR3 is the one TCRdb lists.

Using RNA template, CDR3s of TCR alpha and beta were amplified with iRepertoire arm-PCR. Tissue mRNA or PBMC total RNA, 100-400 ng, went into one-step reverse transcription and amplification. TCRdb analysed the multiplex PCR reads with MiXCR anew, one entry per CDR3 protein. The repertoire holds roughly 190,000 distinct CDR3 sequences, with approximately 30% as singletons. The chain joins TRBV20-1 to TRBJ2-3; the table gives TRBD2 as D, unverified against the DNA. The origin of this receptor is a human donor with low-grade glioma or glioblastoma, undergoing nonglioma brain surgery, or in good health (not recorded which). The material sequenced was glioma tissue, nonneoplastic brain tissue, or PBMCs (not recorded which). The CDR3 sequence: CSARPRAGLSEQYFGP.